The T cell receptor beta chain described here comes from a study of cytomegalovirus exposure and HLA in healthy donors. PCR used 60 Vbeta primers and 13 Jbeta primers. The protocol was immunoSEQ multiplex PCR, while the TCRdb copy is restricted to in-frame clones and leaves out a portion. Among 200,000 to 300,000 clones listed, 82% were seen once. Donors in the study were healthy people who gave bone marrow. Germline-derived CDR1 and CDR2 are LNHDA and SQIVND (reference sequence). The CDR3 is 19 residues long. V lost 3 bases and J lost 4; bases outside the gene matches: 14. Material for sequencing was PBMCs. The origin of this receptor is a woman aged 40 to 55 in good health and CMV-seropositive. The V and J genes are TRBV19 and TRBJ2-5, with 13 bases aligning to TRBD2. This CDR3 reads CASSMGGTSGTPWRETQYF. The CDR3 DNA is TGTGCCAGTAGTATGGGAGGGACTAGCGGGACCCCTTGGCGAGAGACCCAGTACTTC.